These 4 T cell receptor beta chains came from one sample sequenced in a study of cytomegalovirus exposure and HLA in healthy donors. Only in-frame clones appear in the TCRdb table, and some are missing; sequencing was by immunoSEQ multiplex PCR. The table shows some 230,000 clones, with approximately 90% occurring only once. Material: PBMCs. These receptors all stem from a woman between 18 and 30 years old in good health and CMV-seronegative.

V is TRBV6-5 and J is TRBJ1-1, with 8 nucleotides matching TRBD1. The CDR3 runs 15 residues. Trimming took 6 bases from V and 4 from J; bases not matched to a gene: 10. In germline, CDR1 is MNHEY, CDR2 SVGAGI. The CDR3 is CASRLQQGGGTEAFF. The CDR3 DNA is TGTGCCAGCAGGCTCCAACAGGGGGGAGGCACTGAAGCTTTCTTT.

The chain links TRBV5-1 to TRBJ2-5; D may be TRBD2 (5 bases). This CDR3 has 14 residues. V was cut by 4 bases and J by 9 bases, with 19 bases left in between. CDR1 and CDR2 from the germline V gene are SGHRS and YFSETQ. The CDR3 DNA is TGCGCCAGCAGCCTGGACTCCAGAACGGAGGCCCAGTACTTC. As protein: CASSLDSRTEAQYF.

The chain recombines TRBV10-1 with TRBJ1-1; 8 bases align to TRBD1. The J segment lost 2 bases and the V segment lost 6 bases, leaving 5 bases of the junction unmatched. The germline gives CDR1 WNHNN, CDR2 SYGVQD (reference sequence). There are 14 residues in the CDR3. Written as DNA, the CDR3 is TGCGCCAGCAGGGCCGGGACAGGTAACACTGAAGCTTTCTTT. Its protein is CASRAGTGNTEAFF.

The chain couples TRBV5-1 to TRBJ2-1; TRBD2 aligns across 16 bases. The ends lost 4 bases at V and 5 bases at J; junction bases unmatched: 6. The length of the CDR3 is 17 residues. The germline CDR1 and CDR2 sequences are SGHRS and YFSETQ. The CDR3 coding sequence is TGCGCCAGCAGCCAGGGACTAGCGGGAGGGACCGACAATGAGCAGTTCTTC. Protein: CASSQGLAGGTDNEQFF.